These 9 T cell receptor beta chains originate from one sample sequenced in a study of shared clonotypes between healthy human individuals. Sequenced by immunoSEQ multiplex PCR; TCRdb stores in-frame clones only, minus some. The sample carries 800,000 to 1,200,000 clones, 75% to 85% recorded once. Sequencing was done on a sample of memory CD4+ T cells from PBMCs. The subset is: CD45RA-negative fraction. The receptors were sampled from a man aged 18-30 years in good health. Some clones in this sample may be carry-over from other donors' samples.

This chain uses TRBV27 with TRBJ2-2, with D possibly called TRBD1 or TRBD2 (6 bases each). The length of the CDR3 is 16 residues. Trimming pared 0 bases from V and 3 bases from J, leaving 11 bases between. Germline values: CDR1 MNHEY, CDR2 SMNVEV (reference sequence). The CDR3 is CASSLSGGSYTGELFF. CDR3 DNA: TGTGCCAGCAGTTTATCGGGGGGCTCGTACACCGGGGAGCTGTTTTTT.

The V gene is TRBV28, the J gene TRBJ1-2, with D maybe TRBD1 (5 bases). Trimming stripped 1 base from V and 8 bases from J, with 14 bases between. The CDR3 is 14 amino acids. CDR1 and CDR2 from the germline V gene are MDHEN and SYDVKM. In nucleotides, the CDR3 is TGTGCCAGCAGTTTATTAGGAGGGGTCGGCGGCTACACCTTC. Translated: CASSLLGGVGGYTF.

The chain uses TRBV9 and TRBJ2-3; D call uncertain. The CDR3 consists of 13 residues. V was trimmed by 2 bases and J by 4 bases, leaving 8 bases between them. CDR1 SGDLS and CDR2 YYNGEE come from the germline V gene. The CDR3 region is CASSVMVADTQYF. CDR3 nucleotides: TGTGCCAGCAGCGTGATGGTAGCAGATACGCAGTATTTT.

The J gene is TRBJ1-2, the V gene TRBV6-5; D perhaps matches TRBD1 (5 bases). V was cut by 5 bases and J by 8 bases, with 15 bases left in between. CDR3 size: 13 residues. In germline, CDR1 is MNHEY, CDR2 SVGAGI. The CDR3 is CASSPGTVGGYTF. CDR3 DNA sequence: TGTGCCAGCAGTCCCGGGACGGTGGGGGGCTACACCTTC.

The chain carries TRBV28 and TRBJ1-2, with D possibly TRBD1 on 5 matching bases. This CDR3 has 12 amino acids. The V end was cut by 10 bases, the J end by 7 bases, with 16 bases between. Germline V CDR1 and CDR2: MDHEN, SYDVKM. CDR3 loop: CAIQGALTGYTF. The DNA for the CDR3 is TGTGCCATCCAGGGAGCCCTCACTGGCTACACCTTC.

V is TRBV10-2 and J is TRBJ1-4; 8 positions agree with TRBD1. CDR3 length equals 13 residues. Germline-derived CDR1 and CDR2 are WSHSY and SAAADI. With 8 bases clipped from V and 7 bases from J, the junction kept 6 bases outside the gene matches. The CDR3 loop reads CASGRGQGEKLFF. In DNA, the CDR3 is TGCGCCAGCGGCAGGGGGCAAGGTGAAAAACTGTTTTTT.

About this clone itself: The same CDR3 can be traced to other DNA sequences in this sample. J is TRBJ1-4 and V is TRBV5-1; TRBD1 matches 9 bases. From germline, CDR1 is SGHRS and CDR2 YFSETQ. This CDR3 has 14 amino acids. With 4 bases clipped from V and 8 bases from J, the junction kept 6 bases outside the gene matches. The CDR3 loop reads CASSPRQGGEKLFF. Here the CDR3 DNA reads TGCGCCAGCAGCCCCCGACAGGGGGGAGAAAAACTGTTTTTT.

The CDR3: CASRVTPLGYNEQFF. CDR3 in DNA: TGTGCCAGCAGGGTTACTCCATTGGGATACAATGAGCAGTTCTTC. The V call is TRBV2, the J call TRBJ2-1; D is unresolved. This CDR3 spans 15 amino acids. V was clipped by 6 bases and J by 4 bases, with 16 bases between them. CDR1 is SNHLY and CDR2 is FYNNEI in the germline V gene.

The rearrangement links TRBV6-5 to TRBJ2-7, with TRBD1 matching over 8 bases. The ends lost 2 bases at V and 3 bases at J; junction bases unmatched: 6. The CDR3 runs to 15 residues. The V gene's germline CDR1 is MNHEY and CDR2 SVGAGI. CDR3 loop: CASSYVGTGLYEQYF. The CDR3 nucleotides read TGTGCCAGCAGTTACGTCGGGACAGGACTCTACGAGCAGTACTTC.